Following are 20 T cell receptor beta chains from one sample sequenced in a study of CD8+ T cells in alopecia areata. Sequencing relied on a cDNA template that was reverse transcribed from extracted RNA. Clones were read by immunoSEQ multiplex PCR, and TCRdb kept only the in-frame ones, dropping some. The repertoire holds approximately 100,000 clones, with 45% to 60% as singletons. Specimen: CD4+ T cells sorted from blood. These TCRs come from a human donor in good health.

This clone showed up many times. V is TRBV7-9 and J is TRBJ2-5; D could derive from TRBD1 or TRBD2 (6 bases each). The CDR3 sequence is 13 residues long. The ends were cut back, 5 bases at V and 5 bases at J, with 12 bases in the middle. Germline V gene sequence: CDR1 SEHNR, CDR2 FQNEAQ (reference sequence). The CDR3 nucleotides are TGTGCCAGCAGCGAGGGGGGTTGGGAGACCCAGTACTTC. It is translated as CASSEGGWETQYF.

The V gene is TRBV6-5, the J gene TRBJ1-2; 8 nucleotides match TRBD1. Germline CDR1 and CDR2: MNHEY and SVGAGI. The CDR3 covers 13 residues. Trimming removed 6 bases from V and 4 bases from J; junction bases left unmatched: 4. The DNA for the CDR3 is TGTGCCAGCAGCTATGACAGGGGCTATGGCTACACCTTC. Translation gives CASSYDRGYGYTF.

CDR3 in amino acids: CASSTGHGYTF. The CDR3 DNA is TGTGCCAGCAGCACGGGGCATGGCTACACCTTC. This chain uses TRBV7-9 with TRBJ1-2; TRBD1 is a possible D gene (5 bases). V gave up 5 bases and J gave up 6 bases, with 7 bases separating them. The CDR3 loop spans 11 amino acids. CDR1 and CDR2 from the germline V gene are SEHNR and FQNEAQ (reference sequence).

This clone was counted a single time. The CDR3 ends on some other residue instead of the conserved phenylalanine or tryptophan, so this is likely a read error. No DNA is shown, since the ends of the CDR3 on it are uncertain; the CDR3 is the one TCRdb lists. The rearrangement links TRBV6-1 to TRBJ1-2. The V gene's germline CDR1 is MNHNS and CDR2 SASEGT. The CDR3 spans 13 residues, counting both ends. The CDR3 region is CASRHPGTSEEGI.

This chain joins TRBV7-2 and TRBJ2-7; TRBD2 might be the D (5 bases). V dropped 1 base and J dropped 2 bases, with 12 bases sitting between them. The CDR3 is made up of 15 amino acids. CDR1 is SGHTA, CDR2 FQGNSA, per germline. In DNA, the CDR3 is TGTGCCAGCAGCTTAGGTGCGGGCTTGCCCTACGAGCAGTACTTC. It translates to CASSLGAGLPYEQYF.

The chain is built from TRBV4-1 and TRBJ2-5, with 8 bases lining up with TRBD1. Germline lookup yields CDR1 MGHRA and CDR2 YSYEKL. The CDR3 loop spans 21 amino acids. V lost 1 base, J lost 4 bases, and 23 bases stayed unmatched. Here the CDR3 reads CASSQGPALGGGQGVGETQYF. CDR3 in DNA: TGCGCCAGCAGCCAAGGCCCTGCCTTGGGGGGAGGACAGGGAGTAGGAGAGACCCAGTACTTC.

The chain employs TRBV10-3 and TRBJ1-2; TRBD1 is a possible D gene (5 bases). Trimming cost V 6 bases and J 2 bases, with 19 bases left between them. CDR3 length equals 16 residues. CDR1 and CDR2 (germline): ENHRY, SYGVKD. The CDR3 region is CAIRPPPGLGNYGYTF. As DNA, the CDR3 is TGTGCCATCAGGCCCCCTCCGGGACTGGGGAACTATGGCTACACCTTC.

The V gene is TRBV29-1, the J gene TRBJ1-1, with a tentative D call TRBD1 (5 bases). Per germline, CDR1 SQVTM and CDR2 ANQGSEA. The V end lost 7 bases, the J end lost 2 bases, and 11 bases lay between the germline ends. CDR3 length: 12 residues. The CDR3 nucleotides are TGCAGCGGAAAGGGACTTAACACTGAAGCTTTCTTT. It codes for CSGKGLNTEAFF.

CDR3 nucleotides: TGTGCCAGCAGCCTCGGACAGGGGCCATACAATGAGCAGTTCTTC. Encoded protein: CASSLGQGPYNEQFF. The chain links TRBV6-1 to TRBJ2-1, with TRBD1 identical over 9 bases. The CDR3 contains 15 residues. V lost 6 bases and J lost 4; bases outside the gene matches: 7. Germline values: CDR1 MNHNS, CDR2 SASEGT.

The chain carries TRBV6-5 and TRBJ2-7; D is unclear. V was cut by 6 bases and J by 0 bases, with 9 bases left in between. Germline values: CDR1 MNHEY, CDR2 SVGAGI. The CDR3 is 13 residues long. The CDR3 nucleotides are TGTGCCAGCAGAGGAGACACCTCCTACGAGCAGTACTTC. Translation: CASRGDTSYEQYF.

The sample holds one count of this clone. The chain is built from TRBV4-1 and TRBJ1-1, with a weak D call TRBD1 (6 bases). CDR1 and CDR2 from the germline V gene are MGHRA and YSYEKL. The CDR3 consists of 15 residues. Between the trimmed V and J ends, which lost 4 bases and 1 base, there was a span of 13 bases. CDR3 DNA: TGCGCCAGCAGCCCGGAGGGGGGAGCGAACACTGAAGCTTTCTTT. The encoded protein is CASSPEGGANTEAFF.

The chain is built from TRBV10-3 and TRBJ2-7, with D unresolved. This CDR3 comprises 12 residues. CDR1 is ENHRY and CDR2 is SYGVKD in the germline V gene. V was shortened by 2 bases and J by 2 bases, with 4 bases between the two germline ends. CDR3 loop: CAISEHTYEQYF. The DNA of the CDR3 is TGTGCCATCAGTGAGCATACCTACGAGCAGTACTTC.

The chain employs TRBV30 and TRBJ1-5; a possible D gene is TRBD1 (5 bases). This CDR3 spans 14 amino acids. CDR1 and CDR2 (germline): GTSNPN, SVGIG (reference sequence). V lost 2 bases and J 4 bases, leaving 12 bases between the germline ends. CDR3 nucleotide sequence: TGTGCCTGGAGTCGGGACGTAACTAATCAGCCCCAGCATTTT. Translation gives CAWSRDVTNQPQHF.

This clone was observed at least ten times. CDR3 coding DNA: TGTGCCAGTAGTCCTAGGGACAGGGGGGGCACGAACACTGAAGCTTTCTTT. Protein product: CASSPRDRGGTNTEAFF. The gene calls are TRBV19 and TRBJ1-1; 11 bases align to TRBD1. The V segment lost 5 bases and the J segment 1 base; nucleotides outside the gene matches: 9. Germline CDR1 LNHDA, CDR2 SQIVND (reference sequence). CDR3 length: 17 residues.

The V and J genes are TRBV30 and TRBJ2-2; TRBD2 aligns across 7 bases. V lost 4 bases and J lost 5; bases outside the gene matches: 10. Germline CDR1 reads GTSNPN; CDR2 reads SVGIG (reference sequence). This CDR3 is 15 amino acids long. Written as DNA, the CDR3 is TGTGCCTGGAAGGGAGGAGCGGGGTGGACCGGGGAGCTGTTTTTT. Protein: CAWKGGAGWTGELFF. Looking up the rest from reference TRBV30 and TRBJ2-2 gives the full variable domain: SQTIHQWPATLVQPVGSPLSLECTVEGTSNPNLYWYRQAAGRGLQLLFYSVGIGQISSEVPQNLSASRPQDRQFILSSKKLLLSDSGFYLCAWKGGAGWTGELFFGEGSRLTVL.

This clone is a singleton in its sample. V is TRBV6-5 and J is TRBJ1-6, with 9 nucleotides matching TRBD1. Germline-derived CDR1 and CDR2 are MNHEY and SVGAGI. Losses at the gene ends were 5 bases for V and 6 bases for J; bases not matched to a gene: 8. The CDR3 length is 16 residues. The CDR3: CASSHLGQGFNSPLHF. The CDR3 bases are TGTGCCAGCAGTCACTTAGGACAGGGGTTTAATTCACCCCTCCACTTT.

The rearrangement links TRBV18 to TRBJ2-7, with 9 bases identical to TRBD1. Germline CDR1 and CDR2: KGHSH and LQKENI. This CDR3 has 17 amino acids. V lost 0 bases to trimming and J lost 1 base; unmatched junction nucleotides: 7. CDR3 in amino acids: CASSPPSTGGYSYEQYF. The CDR3 nucleotides read TGTGCCAGCTCACCACCTTCTACAGGGGGCTATTCCTACGAGCAGTACTTC.

The chain links TRBV25-1 to TRBJ1-4; D remains ambiguous. This CDR3 is built from 13 residues. V lost 4 bases and J 0 bases, leaving 3 bases between the germline ends. Germline V gene data show CDR1 as MGHDK and CDR2 as SYGVNS. The CDR3 nucleotides are TGTGCCAGCAGTGGCTCAACTAATGAAAAACTGTTTTTT. Protein product: CASSGSTNEKLFF. The full variable domain, with the rest looked up from reference TRBV25-1 and TRBJ1-4, is EADIYQTPRYLVIGTGKKITLECSQTMGHDKMYWYQQDPGMELHLIHYSYGVNSTEKGDLSSESTVSRIRTEHFPLTLESARPSHTSQYLCASSGSTNEKLFFGSGTQLSVL.

CDR3 region: CASSQDFNRGRLEQYF. The CDR3 DNA reads TGCGCCAGCAGCCAAGACTTCAACAGGGGGCGCCTCGAGCAGTACTTC. V usage is TRBV4-1 and J usage is TRBJ2-7; 9 bases map to TRBD1. Germline-derived CDR1 and CDR2 are MGHRA and YSYEKL. This CDR3 is built from 16 residues. V gave up 0 bases and J gave up 6 bases; unmatched junction bases: 9.

The chain joins TRBV10-3 to TRBJ2-5, with D tentatively TRBD2 (5 bases). V shed 5 bases and J shed 5 bases, with 9 bases lying between them. The CDR3 spans 12 residues. Germline-derived CDR1 and CDR2 are ENHRY and SYGVKD. The CDR3 loop is CAISTEGETQYF. The DNA for the CDR3 is TGTGCCATCAGTACTGAGGGTGAGACCCAGTACTTC.